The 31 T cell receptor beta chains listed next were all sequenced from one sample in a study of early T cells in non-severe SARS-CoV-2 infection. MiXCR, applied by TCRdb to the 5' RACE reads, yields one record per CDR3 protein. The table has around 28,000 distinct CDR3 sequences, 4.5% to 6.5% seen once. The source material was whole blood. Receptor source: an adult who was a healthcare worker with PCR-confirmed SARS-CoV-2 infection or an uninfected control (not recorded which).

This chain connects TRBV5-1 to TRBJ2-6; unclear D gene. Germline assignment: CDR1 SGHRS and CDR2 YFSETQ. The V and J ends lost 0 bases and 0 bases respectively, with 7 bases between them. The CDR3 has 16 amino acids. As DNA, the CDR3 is TGCGCCAGCAGCTTGGGGAGCCTCTCTGGGGCCAACGTCCTGACTTTC. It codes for CASSLGSLSGANVLTF.

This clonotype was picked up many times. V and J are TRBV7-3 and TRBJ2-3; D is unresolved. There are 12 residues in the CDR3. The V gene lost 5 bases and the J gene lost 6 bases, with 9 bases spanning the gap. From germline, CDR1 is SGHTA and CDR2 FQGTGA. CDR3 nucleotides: TGTGCCAGCAGCGAGGTGGGGGATACGCAGTATTTT. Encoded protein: CASSEVGDTQYF.

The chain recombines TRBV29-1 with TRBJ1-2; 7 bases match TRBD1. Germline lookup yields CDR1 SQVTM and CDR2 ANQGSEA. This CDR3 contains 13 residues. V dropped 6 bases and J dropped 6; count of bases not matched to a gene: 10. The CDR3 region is CSVTTGRKDGYTF. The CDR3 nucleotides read TGCAGCGTGACGACAGGGCGGAAGGATGGCTACACCTTC.

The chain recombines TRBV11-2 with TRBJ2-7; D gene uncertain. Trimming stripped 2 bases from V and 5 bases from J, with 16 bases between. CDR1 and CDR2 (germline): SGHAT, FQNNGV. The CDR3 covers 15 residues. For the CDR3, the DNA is TGTGCCAGCAGCTTAACCTATGGAACAGTTGACGAGCAGTACTTC. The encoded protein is CASSLTYGTVDEQYF.

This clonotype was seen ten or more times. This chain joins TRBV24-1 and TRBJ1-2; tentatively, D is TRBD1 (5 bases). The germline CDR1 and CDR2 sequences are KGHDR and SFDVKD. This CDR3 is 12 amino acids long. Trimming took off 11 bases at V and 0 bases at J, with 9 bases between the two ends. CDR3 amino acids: CAIEGANYGYTF. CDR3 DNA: TGTGCCATCGAAGGGGCTAACTATGGCTACACCTTC.

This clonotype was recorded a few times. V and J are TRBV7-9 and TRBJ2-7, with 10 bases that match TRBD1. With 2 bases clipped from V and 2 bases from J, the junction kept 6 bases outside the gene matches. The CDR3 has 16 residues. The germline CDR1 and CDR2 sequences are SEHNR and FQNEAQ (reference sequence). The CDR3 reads CASSLTDRGATYEQYF. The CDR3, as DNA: TGTGCCAGCAGCTTAACGGACAGGGGGGCGACCTACGAGCAGTACTTC.

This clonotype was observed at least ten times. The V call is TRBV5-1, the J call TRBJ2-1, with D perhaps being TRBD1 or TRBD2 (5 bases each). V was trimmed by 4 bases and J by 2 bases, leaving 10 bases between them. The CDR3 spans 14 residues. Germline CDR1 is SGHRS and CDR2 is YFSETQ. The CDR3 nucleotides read TGCGCCAGCAGCCCGGGACGGACCTACAATGAGCAGTTCTTC. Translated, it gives CASSPGRTYNEQFF.

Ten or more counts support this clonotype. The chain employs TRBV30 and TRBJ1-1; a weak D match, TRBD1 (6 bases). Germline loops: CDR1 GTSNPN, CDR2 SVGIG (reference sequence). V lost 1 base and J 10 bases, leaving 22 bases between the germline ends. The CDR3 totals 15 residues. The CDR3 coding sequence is TGTGCCTGGAGTGCCCCACCCACAGGGTCCAATGGAGCTTTCTTT. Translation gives CAWSAPPTGSNGAFF.

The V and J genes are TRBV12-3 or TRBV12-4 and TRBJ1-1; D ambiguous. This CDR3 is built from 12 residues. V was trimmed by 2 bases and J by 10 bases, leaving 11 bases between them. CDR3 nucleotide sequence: TGTGCCAGCAGTTTAACCTCTCCAGTAGCTTTCTTT. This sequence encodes CASSLTSPVAFF.

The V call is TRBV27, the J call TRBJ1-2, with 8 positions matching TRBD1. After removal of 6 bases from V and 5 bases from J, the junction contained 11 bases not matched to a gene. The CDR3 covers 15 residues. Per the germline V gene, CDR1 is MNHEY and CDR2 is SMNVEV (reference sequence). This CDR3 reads CASRGGTGGLYGYTF. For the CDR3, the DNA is TGTGCCAGCAGGGGGGGGACAGGAGGATTGTATGGCTACACCTTC.

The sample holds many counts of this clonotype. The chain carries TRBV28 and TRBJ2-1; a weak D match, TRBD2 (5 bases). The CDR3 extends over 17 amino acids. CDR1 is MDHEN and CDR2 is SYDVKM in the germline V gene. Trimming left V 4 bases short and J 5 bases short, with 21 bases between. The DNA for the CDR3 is TGTGCCAGCAGTTATGTGGGTGACTACCTAAAGCACAATGAGCAGTTCTTC. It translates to CASSYVGDYLKHNEQFF.

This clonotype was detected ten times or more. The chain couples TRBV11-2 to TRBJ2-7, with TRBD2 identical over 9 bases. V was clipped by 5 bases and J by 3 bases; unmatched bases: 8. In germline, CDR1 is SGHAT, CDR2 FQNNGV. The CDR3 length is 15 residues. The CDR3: CASSRLASGNYEQYF. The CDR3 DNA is TGTGCCAGCAGCCGCCTGGCTAGCGGGAACTACGAGCAGTACTTC.

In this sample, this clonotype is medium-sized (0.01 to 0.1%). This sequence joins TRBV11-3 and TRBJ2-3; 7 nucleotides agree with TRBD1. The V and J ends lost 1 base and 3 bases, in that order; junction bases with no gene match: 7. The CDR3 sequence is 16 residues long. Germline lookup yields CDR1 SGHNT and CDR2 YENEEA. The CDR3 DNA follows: TGTGCCAGCAGCTTAGGAGCACAGGGGCTTACAGATACGCAGTATTTT. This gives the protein CASSLGAQGLTDTQYF.

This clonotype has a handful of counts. CDR3 loop: CASSPSGRASYEQFF. CDR3 nucleotide sequence: TGTGCCAGCAGCCCGAGCGGGAGGGCCTCTTATGAGCAGTTCTTC. The V and J genes are TRBV7-3 and TRBJ2-1; 10 bases are a match to TRBD2. Per the germline V gene, CDR1 is SGHTA and CDR2 is FQGTGA. The CDR3 covers 15 residues. The ends lost 5 bases at V and 8 bases at J; junction bases unmatched: 9.

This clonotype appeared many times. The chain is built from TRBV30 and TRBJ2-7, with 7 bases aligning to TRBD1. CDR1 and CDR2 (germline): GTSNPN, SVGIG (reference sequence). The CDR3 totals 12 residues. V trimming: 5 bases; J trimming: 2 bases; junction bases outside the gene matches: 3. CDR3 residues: CAWGQVAYEQYF. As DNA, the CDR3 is TGTGCCTGGGGACAGGTCGCCTACGAGCAGTACTTC.

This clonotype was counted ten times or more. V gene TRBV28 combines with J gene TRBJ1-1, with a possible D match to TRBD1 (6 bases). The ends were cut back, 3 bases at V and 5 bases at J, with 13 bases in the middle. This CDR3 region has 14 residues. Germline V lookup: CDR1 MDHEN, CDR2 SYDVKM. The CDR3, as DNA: TGTGCCAGCAGTTTTCCTCAGGGGAGGACTGAAGCTTTCTTT. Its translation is CASSFPQGRTEAFF.

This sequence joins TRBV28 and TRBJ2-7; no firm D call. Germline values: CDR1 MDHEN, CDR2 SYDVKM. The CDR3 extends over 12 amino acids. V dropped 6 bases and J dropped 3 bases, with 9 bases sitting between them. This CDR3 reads CASRHALYEQYF. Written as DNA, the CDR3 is TGTGCCAGCAGACATGCTCTCTACGAGCAGTACTTC.

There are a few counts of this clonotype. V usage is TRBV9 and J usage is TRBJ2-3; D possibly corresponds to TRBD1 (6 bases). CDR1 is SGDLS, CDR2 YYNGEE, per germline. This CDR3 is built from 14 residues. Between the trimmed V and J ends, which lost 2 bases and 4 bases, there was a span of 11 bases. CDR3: CASSVRGTPDTQYF. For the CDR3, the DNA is TGTGCCAGCAGCGTCAGGGGTACCCCAGATACGCAGTATTTT.

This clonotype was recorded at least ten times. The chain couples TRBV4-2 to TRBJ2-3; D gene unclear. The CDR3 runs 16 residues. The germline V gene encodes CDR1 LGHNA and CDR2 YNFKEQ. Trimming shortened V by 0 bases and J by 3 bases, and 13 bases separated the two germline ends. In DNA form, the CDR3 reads TGTGCCAGCAGCCAAGAGTCGCGGCCTCGGACAGATACGCAGTATTTT. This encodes CASSQESRPRTDTQYF.

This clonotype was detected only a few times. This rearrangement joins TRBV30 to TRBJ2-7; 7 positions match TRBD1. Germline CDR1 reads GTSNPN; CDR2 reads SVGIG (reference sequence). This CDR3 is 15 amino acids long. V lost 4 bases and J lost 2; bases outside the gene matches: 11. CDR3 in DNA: TGTGCCTGGATAGGGGGCAGCCTAACCCCCTACGAGCAGTACTTC. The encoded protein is CAWIGGSLTPYEQYF.

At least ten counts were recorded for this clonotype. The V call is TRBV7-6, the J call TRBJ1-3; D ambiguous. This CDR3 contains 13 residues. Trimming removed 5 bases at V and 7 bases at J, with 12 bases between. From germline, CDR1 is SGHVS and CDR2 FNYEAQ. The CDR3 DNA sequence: TGTGCCAGCAGCCTAGGGCAGCTCAACACCATATATTTT. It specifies CASSLGQLNTIYF.

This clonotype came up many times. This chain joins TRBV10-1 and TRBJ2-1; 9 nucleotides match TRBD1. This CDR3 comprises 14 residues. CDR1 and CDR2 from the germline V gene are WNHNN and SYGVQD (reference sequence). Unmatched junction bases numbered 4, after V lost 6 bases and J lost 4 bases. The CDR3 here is CASSSGQGYNEQFF. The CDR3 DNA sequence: TGCGCCAGCAGCTCCGGACAGGGGTACAATGAGCAGTTCTTC.

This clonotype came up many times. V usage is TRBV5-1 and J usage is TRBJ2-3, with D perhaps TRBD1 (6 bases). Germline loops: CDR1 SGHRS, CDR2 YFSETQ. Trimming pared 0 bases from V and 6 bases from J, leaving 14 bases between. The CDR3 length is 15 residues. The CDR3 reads CASSLGPQGPDTQYF. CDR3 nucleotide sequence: TGCGCCAGCAGCTTGGGACCCCAGGGGCCGGATACGCAGTATTTT.

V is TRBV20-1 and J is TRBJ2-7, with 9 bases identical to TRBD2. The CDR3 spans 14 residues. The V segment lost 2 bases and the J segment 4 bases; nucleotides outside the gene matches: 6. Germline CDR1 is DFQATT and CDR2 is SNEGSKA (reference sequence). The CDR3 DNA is TGCAGTGCTAGAAGGGCTAGCGGGAATTACGAGCAGTACTTC. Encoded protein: CSARRASGNYEQYF.

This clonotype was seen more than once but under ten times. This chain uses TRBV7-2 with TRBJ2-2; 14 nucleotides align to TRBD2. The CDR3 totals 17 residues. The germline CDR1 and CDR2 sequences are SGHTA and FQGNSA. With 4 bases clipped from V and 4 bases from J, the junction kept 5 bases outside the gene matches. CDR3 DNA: TGTGCCAGCAGCTCGGGACTAGCGGGAGTCATCACCGGGGAGCTGTTTTTT. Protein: CASSSGLAGVITGELFF.

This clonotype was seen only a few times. The CDR3: CATIPRAANQPQHF. The CDR3 region has the DNA TGTGCCACCATACCCAGGGCAGCCAATCAGCCCCAGCATTTT. V usage is TRBV19 and J usage is TRBJ1-5, with D possibly matching TRBD1 (5 bases). The germline V gene has CDR1 LNHDA and CDR2 SQIVND (reference sequence). The CDR3 extends over 14 amino acids. Trimming pared 10 bases from V and 3 bases from J, leaving 16 bases between.

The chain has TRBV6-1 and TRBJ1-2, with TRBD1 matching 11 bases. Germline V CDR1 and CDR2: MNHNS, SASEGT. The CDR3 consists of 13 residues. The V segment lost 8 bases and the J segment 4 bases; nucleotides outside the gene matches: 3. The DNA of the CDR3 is TGTGCCAGCGGGACAGGGGGAGGCTATGGCTACACCTTC. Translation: CASGTGGGYGYTF.

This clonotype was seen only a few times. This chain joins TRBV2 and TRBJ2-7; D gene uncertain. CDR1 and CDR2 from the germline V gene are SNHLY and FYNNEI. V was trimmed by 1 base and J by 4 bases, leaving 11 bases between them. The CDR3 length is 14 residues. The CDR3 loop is CASSEGALSYEQYF. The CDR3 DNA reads TGTGCCAGCAGTGAAGGGGCGCTTAGTTACGAGCAGTACTTC. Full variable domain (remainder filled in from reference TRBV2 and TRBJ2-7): EPEVTQTPSHQVTQMGQEVILRCVPISNHLYFYWYRQILGQKVEFLVSFYNNEISEKSEIFDDQFSVERPDGSNFTLKIRSTKLEDSAMYFCASSEGALSYEQYFGPGTRLTVT.

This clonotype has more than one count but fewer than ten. CDR3 sequence: CASSSGLAISEQFF. The CDR3 DNA reads TGTGCCAGCAGCTCGGGACTAGCGATTAGTGAGCAGTTCTTC. V gene TRBV11-1 combines with J gene TRBJ2-1; the match to TRBD2 covers 10 bases. Germline CDR1 SGHAT, CDR2 FQDESV (reference sequence). This CDR3 region has 14 residues. With V trimmed by 4 bases and J by 9 bases, 6 bases remained unmatched.

In DNA form, the CDR3 reads TGTGCCAGCAGCCAAGATCTCCACGAGCAGTACTTC. It is translated as CASSQDLHEQYF. The gene calls are TRBV4-2 and TRBJ2-7; D not resolved. V was trimmed by 0 bases and J by 5 bases, leaving 5 bases between them. Germline loops: CDR1 LGHNA, CDR2 YNFKEQ. This CDR3 is built from 12 residues.

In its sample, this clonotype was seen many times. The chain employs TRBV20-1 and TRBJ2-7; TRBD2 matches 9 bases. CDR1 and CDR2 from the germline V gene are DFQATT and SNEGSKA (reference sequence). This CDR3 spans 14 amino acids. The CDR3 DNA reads TGCAGCGCCGCCCCAGTCCTAGCGGGACGGGAGCAGTACTTC. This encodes CSAAPVLAGREQYF.